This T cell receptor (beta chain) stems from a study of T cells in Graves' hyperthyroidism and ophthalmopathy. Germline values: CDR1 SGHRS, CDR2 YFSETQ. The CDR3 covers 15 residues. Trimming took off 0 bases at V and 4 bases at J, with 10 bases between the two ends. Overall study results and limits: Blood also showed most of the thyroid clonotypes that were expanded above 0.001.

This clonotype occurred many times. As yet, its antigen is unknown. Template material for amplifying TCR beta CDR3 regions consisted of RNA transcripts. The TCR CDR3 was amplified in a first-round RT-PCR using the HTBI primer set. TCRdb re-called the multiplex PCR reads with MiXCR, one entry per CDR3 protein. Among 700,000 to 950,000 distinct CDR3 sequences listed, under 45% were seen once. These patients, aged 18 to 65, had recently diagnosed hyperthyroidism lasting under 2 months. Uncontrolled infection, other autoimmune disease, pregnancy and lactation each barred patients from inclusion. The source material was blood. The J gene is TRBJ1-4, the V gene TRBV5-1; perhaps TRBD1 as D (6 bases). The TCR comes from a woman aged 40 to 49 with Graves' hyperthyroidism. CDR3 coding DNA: TGCGCCAGCAGCTTGGGTCAGGGGAGTAATGAAAAACTGTTTTTT. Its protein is CASSLGQGSNEKLFF.